These 27 T cell receptor beta chains were sequenced from one sample in a study of prognosis after radiotherapy for stage I lung cancer. By two-round multiplex PCR, the TCR beta CDR3 was amplified from genomic DNA. Gene-specific primers for each TRBV and TRBJ gene drove first-round PCR. Using its own MiXCR run on the multiplex PCR reads, TCRdb lists one record per CDR3 protein. The sample lists more than 30,000 distinct CDR3 sequences; approximately 46% were seen once. This specimen consisted of PBMCs, obtained before or after stereotactic body radiation therapy (not recorded which). These TCRs come from a donor over 45 with non-small cell lung cancer.

This clonotype has a count of ten or more. The rearrangement joins TRBV30 to TRBJ2-5; possible D gene TRBD2, 5 bases. Germline CDR1 and CDR2: GTSNPN and SVGIG (reference sequence). The CDR3 loop spans 15 amino acids. Trimming stripped 2 bases from V and 0 bases from J, with 13 bases between. The chain's CDR3 is CAWSLTKDYQETQYF. DNA for the CDR3: TGTGCCTGGAGTCTAACTAAGGACTACCAAGAGACCCAGTACTTC.

The sample holds many counts of this clonotype. DNA for the CDR3: TGCAGCGTTATTATAGCGGGAGCGGAGACCCAGTACTTC. Its protein product is CSVIIAGAETQYF. This chain joins TRBV29-1 and TRBJ2-5; 9 bases line up with TRBD2. The V and J ends lost 5 bases and 5 bases, in that order; junction bases with no gene match: 6. This CDR3 comprises 13 residues. Germline V gene sequence: CDR1 SQVTM, CDR2 ANQGSEA.

In its sample, this clonotype was seen a few times. This chain joins TRBV19 and TRBJ1-6, with D perhaps matching TRBD1 (6 bases). Trimming pared 8 bases from V and 7 bases from J, leaving 21 bases between. CDR3 length: 16 residues. From germline, CDR1 is LNHDA and CDR2 SQIVND (reference sequence). The CDR3, as DNA: TGTGCCAGTCGGTCTAGGATGGGGGCCGACAATTCACCCCTCCACTTT. It yields the protein CASRSRMGADNSPLHF.

This clonotype was detected many times. V is TRBV4-1 and J is TRBJ1-1; D perhaps matches TRBD1 (5 bases). The V and J ends lost 4 bases and 6 bases respectively, with 9 bases between them. The CDR3 totals 12 residues. Germline assignment: CDR1 MGHRA and CDR2 YSYEKL. CDR3 sequence: CASSRGGAEAFF. DNA for the CDR3: TGCGCCAGCAGCCGGGGGGGTGCTGAAGCTTTCTTT.

There are many counts of this clonotype. The rearrangement links TRBV9 to TRBJ2-1; D is uncertain. The CDR3 has 13 amino acids. Germline V gives CDR1 SGDLS, CDR2 YYNGEE. The V end lost 0 bases, the J end lost 7 bases, and 8 bases lay between the germline ends. The CDR3: CASSVDVFNEQFF. The CDR3 coding sequence is TGTGCCAGCAGCGTAGATGTATTTAATGAGCAGTTCTTC.

This clonotype appeared many times. The rearrangement joins TRBV5-1 to TRBJ1-1, with 11 bases aligning to TRBD1. J gave up 3 bases and V 0 bases, and 7 bases lay outside the gene matches. CDR3 size: 17 residues. In germline, CDR1 is SGHRS, CDR2 YFSETQ. The CDR3 protein is CASSLVRTGGAYTEAFF. The CDR3 nucleotides are TGCGCCAGCAGCTTGGTGAGGACAGGGGGCGCATACACTGAAGCTTTCTTT.

Concerning this clonotype itself: This could be a read error, since a much larger clone is one nucleotide away. The chain combines TRBV9 with TRBJ1-1; maybe TRBD1 (5 bases). Trimming shortened V by 6 bases and J by 0 bases, and 15 bases separated the two germline ends. Germline CDR1 is SGDLS and CDR2 is YYNGEE. The CDR3 runs 15 residues. CDR3 protein: CASIPLGGMNTEAFF. CDR3 coding DNA: TGTGCCAGCATTCCCCTGGGGGGGATGAACACTGAAGCTTTCTTT.

Comment on this clonotype: An end of the junction does not agree with germline; a read error may underlie this. The chain is built from TRBV20-1 and TRBJ2-5; TRBD2 is a possible D gene (5 bases). Germline loops: CDR1 DFQATT, CDR2 SNEGSKA (reference sequence). The CDR3 consists of 12 residues. Here the CDR3 DNA reads TGCAGTGCGGAGTGGGAGCGAAAGACACAGTACTTC. Its protein is CSAEWERKTQYF.

This clonotype was seen only a few times. The V and J genes are TRBV20-1 and TRBJ2-7; D is uncertain. V shed 2 bases and J shed 4 bases, with 12 bases lying between them. This CDR3 has 13 residues. Germline V CDR1 and CDR2: DFQATT, SNEGSKA (reference sequence). The CDR3 loop reads CSARMPESYEQYF. CDR3 DNA sequence: TGCAGTGCTAGAATGCCCGAGAGTTACGAGCAGTACTTC.

This chain connects TRBV5-4 to TRBJ2-1, with unresolved D. CDR3 length equals 12 residues. CDR1 is SGHNT, CDR2 YYREEE, per germline (reference sequence). V lost 0 bases, J lost 9 bases, and 7 bases lay in between. The CDR3 loop is CASSLGALEQFF. The CDR3 nucleotides are TGTGCCAGCAGCTTGGGGGCCCTTGAGCAGTTCTTC.

In its sample, this clonotype was seen many times. DNA for the CDR3: TGTGCCAGCAGCTTAGGAGGGGGCAATCAGCCCCAGCATTTT. Translating gives CASSLGGGNQPQHF. The chain joins TRBV13 to TRBJ1-5; perhaps TRBD1 as D (5 bases). This CDR3 region has 14 residues. Germline values: CDR1 PRHDT, CDR2 FYEKMQ (reference sequence). Trimming shortened V by 0 bases and J by 2 bases, and 5 bases separated the two germline ends.

This clonotype has ten or more counts. The chain uses TRBV30 and TRBJ1-1; 7 bases map to TRBD1. V was pared by 1 base and J by 0 bases, with 14 bases of the junction left unmatched. The CDR3 loop spans 18 amino acids. CDR1 is GTSNPN, CDR2 SVGIG, per germline (reference sequence). As DNA, the CDR3 is TGTGCCTGGAGTGGACCCGGGACAGACGACTTCATGAACACTGAAGCTTTCTTT. This sequence encodes CAWSGPGTDDFMNTEAFF.

Many counts were recorded for this clonotype. The chain couples TRBV6-5 to TRBJ2-1, with TRBD2 as a possible D gene (6 bases). From germline, CDR1 is MNHEY and CDR2 SVGAGI. V was cut by 0 bases and J by 4 bases, with 13 bases left in between. The CDR3 length is 16 residues. The CDR3 DNA reads TGTGCCAGCAGTTACTCGGCTAGCGTATTGTACAATGAGCAGTTCTTC. Translating gives CASSYSASVLYNEQFF.

This clonotype has at least ten counts. J is TRBJ2-5 and V is TRBV20-1, with 11 bases fitting TRBD2. Germline loops: CDR1 DFQATT, CDR2 SNEGSKA (reference sequence). The trim removed 7 bases at V and 5 bases at J, leaving 12 bases unmatched. The CDR3 length is 15 residues. CDR3 nucleotide sequence: TGCAGTGGAAAATCTAGCGGGGGGTCGGAGGAGACCCAGTACTTC. Amino acid sequence: CSGKSSGGSEETQYF.

Sample share makes this clonotype medium-sized. The V call is TRBV25-1, the J call TRBJ2-2; D uncertain. Germline V gene lookup returns CDR1 MGHDK and CDR2 SYGVNS. There are 14 residues in the CDR3. Trimming cost V 2 bases and J 7 bases, with 11 bases left between them. This CDR3 reads CASSETSRSGELFF. In DNA, the CDR3 is TGTGCCAGCAGTGAAACGTCGCGGAGCGGGGAGCTGTTTTTT. The full variable domain, rest sourced from reference TRBV25-1 and TRBJ2-2, is EADIYQTPRYLVIGTGKKITLECSQTMGHDKMYWYQQDPGMELHLIHYSYGVNSTEKGDLSSESTVSRIRTEHFPLTLESARPSHTSQYLCASSETSRSGELFFGEGSRLTVL.

Judged by abundance, this clonotype is medium-sized (0.01 to 0.1%). V is TRBV5-1 and J is TRBJ2-2; no firm D call. Trimming took 1 base from V and 0 from J, leaving 10 bases between them. Germline-derived CDR1 and CDR2 are SGHRS and YFSETQ. CDR3 size: 16 residues. As DNA, the CDR3 is TGCGCCAGCAGCTTGTTTGCCAGCTCGAACACCGGGGAGCTGTTTTTT. Translated: CASSLFASSNTGELFF.

The rearrangement joins TRBV19 to TRBJ1-2; D is ambiguous. The germline V and J ends were trimmed by 5 bases and 4 bases, with 20 bases remaining between them. The CDR3 runs 16 residues. The germline V gene encodes CDR1 LNHDA and CDR2 SQIVND (reference sequence). CDR3: CASSLVALTTLYGYTF. The DNA of the CDR3 is TGTGCCAGTAGTCTTGTGGCCCTTACGACCCTCTATGGCTACACCTTC.

This clonotype has at least ten counts. The chain couples TRBV7-9 to TRBJ2-5; D is unresolved. The CDR3 totals 12 residues. V dropped 5 bases and J dropped 4 bases, with 8 bases sitting between them. CDR1 is SEHNR and CDR2 is FQNEAQ in the germline V gene (reference sequence). The CDR3 spells CASSQTGETQYF. CDR3 bases: TGTGCCAGCAGCCAGACGGGAGAGACCCAGTACTTC.

A single count supports this clonotype. The rearrangement links TRBV28 to TRBJ2-7, with D maybe TRBD2 (5 bases). CDR3 size: 14 residues. Germline V gene data show CDR1 as MDHEN and CDR2 as SYDVKM. Between the trimmed V and J ends, which lost 3 bases and 4 bases, there was a span of 13 bases. This CDR3 is CASSFSDNTYEQYF. The CDR3 bases are TGTGCCAGCAGTTTTAGCGACAATACTTACGAGCAGTACTTC.

The chain links TRBV28 to TRBJ1-2; D gene uncertain. In germline, CDR1 is MDHEN, CDR2 SYDVKM. The germline V and J ends were trimmed by 3 bases and 4 bases, with 3 bases remaining between them. The CDR3 has 11 amino acids. CDR3 region: CASSLTYGYTF. CDR3 bases: TGTGCCAGCAGTTTGACCTATGGCTACACCTTC.

There are many counts of this clonotype. This rearrangement joins TRBV18 to TRBJ1-1; D not certain. Germline V lookup: CDR1 KGHSH, CDR2 LQKENI. There are 14 residues in the CDR3. V dropped 3 bases and J dropped 11 bases, with 19 bases sitting between them. CDR3 DNA: TGTGCCAGCTCACCGAACGACCTTTCTAAGTATGCTTTCTTT. Amino acid sequence: CASSPNDLSKYAFF. Looking up the rest from reference TRBV18 and TRBJ1-1 gives the full variable domain: NAGVMQNPRHLVRRRGQEARLRCSPMKGHSHVYWYRQLPEEGLKFMVYLQKENIIDESGMPKERFSAEFPKEGPSILRIQQVVRGDSAAYFCASSPNDLSKYAFFGQGTRLTVV.

This clonotype was seen at least ten times. The rearrangement joins TRBV5-6 to TRBJ2-3; 13 nucleotides agree with TRBD2. V was pared by 0 bases and J by 0 bases, with 4 bases of the junction left unmatched. Germline values: CDR1 SGHDT, CDR2 YYEEEE. The CDR3 consists of 18 residues. The CDR3 DNA follows: TGTGCCAGCAGCTTGGAACTAGCGGGAGGGCCTAGCACAGATACGCAGTATTTT. Protein: CASSLELAGGPSTDTQYF.

This sequence joins TRBV19 and TRBJ1-6; TRBD1 matches 10 bases. V trimming: 6 bases; J trimming: 15 bases; junction bases outside the gene matches: 11. Germline V CDR1 and CDR2: LNHDA, SQIVND (reference sequence). This CDR3 has 14 residues. The CDR3 protein is CASRPGQGISRLHF. CDR3 nucleotides: TGTGCCAGTAGGCCGGGACAGGGGATTTCGCGCCTCCACTTT.

In regard to this clonotype: One junction end does not reproduce the germline sequence, and a read error may be involved. V usage is TRBV6-1 and J usage is TRBJ2-1; D possibly matches TRBD1 or TRBD2 (7 bases each). Germline CDR1 is MNHNS and CDR2 is SASEGT. The CDR3 spans 15 residues. The CDR3 DNA sequence: TGTGCCAGTAGTAAGCGGGACAGCTCCTACAATGAGAAGTTCTTC. This sequence encodes CASSKRDSSYNEKFF.

In this sample, this clonotype turned up a few times. V is TRBV30 and J is TRBJ2-2; 10 bases fit TRBD2. The germline CDR1 and CDR2 sequences are GTSNPN and SVGIG (reference sequence). The CDR3 length is 15 residues. V was pared by 4 bases and J by 5 bases, with 7 bases of the junction left unmatched. The CDR3 coding sequence is TGTGCCTGGAAGTTGGTTAGCGGGGGGACCGGGGAGCTGTTTTTT. The encoded protein is CAWKLVSGGTGELFF.

At least ten counts were recorded for this clonotype. Mismatch with germline at one junction end may stem from a read error. The chain carries TRBV6-1 and TRBJ2-5, with D perhaps matching TRBD1 (7 bases). In germline, CDR1 is MNHNS, CDR2 SASEGT. The length of the CDR3 is 13 residues. DNA for the CDR3: TGTACCAGCCTCAGGGGGGATCGGGAGACCCAGTACTTC. This translates into CTSLRGDRETQYF.

CDR3 sequence reads: CASSLNRANYGYTF. The CDR3 DNA sequence: TGTGCCAGCAGCCTGAATAGGGCCAACTATGGCTACACCTTC. The rearrangement joins TRBV4-2 to TRBJ1-2, with unresolved D. V was pared by 4 bases and J by 2 bases, with 11 bases between. CDR1 is LGHNA and CDR2 is YNFKEQ in the germline V gene. This CDR3 spans 14 amino acids.